This T cell receptor beta chain was documented in a study of vaccination and CD4 T cells after COVID-19. Treatment: roughly 11-day PBMC culture with coronavirus spike peptide pools or control peptides (ViraFEST assay). Harvesting of the unexposed donor's CD4+ T cells predated the COVID-19 pandemic (2011-2018). This clonotype was seen more than once but under ten times. Its matching antigen is unknown. Sequencing of DNA taken from cultured CD4+ T cells relied on the Oncomine TCR Beta short-read assay. The source of extracted genomic DNA was cultured CD4+ T cells. Using its own MiXCR run on the PCR reads, TCRdb lists one record per CDR3 protein. The table shows some 8,600 distinct CDR3 sequences, with about 38% occurring only once. The sample was CD4+ T cells from blood, cultured in vitro. The TCR was taken from a human donor in good health.

In DNA form, the CDR3 reads TGTGCCAGCAGCTTAAGCGGCCCGCTCACTGAAGCTTTCTTT. Translated, it gives CASSLSGPLTEAFF. The chain combines TRBV7-8 with TRBJ1-1; D call uncertain. The CDR3 length is 14 residues. The germline CDR1 and CDR2 sequences are SGHVS and FQNEAQ. V lost 2 bases and J lost 4, with 11 bases in between.